This TCR beta chain was sequenced in a study of blood T cells in healthy people across ages. Only a few counts were recorded for this clonotype. Its antigen is still unknown. Study observations and caveats: Among long-lived donors, naive CD4+ cells were more numerous and diversity higher than in aged donors. Researchers report that TCR beta diversity correlated strongly with naive T cell percentage.

Primed by a sample-barcoded 5' primer and a J-beta primer mix, a second PCR proceeded for 7 to 11 cycles. Using its own MiXCR run on the 5' RACE reads, TCRdb lists one record per CDR3 protein. The top ten clones hold approximately 21% of a sample with almost 800,000 distinct CDR3 sequences, 58% of them seen once. This receptor was obtained from a man aged 30 to 39 in good health. Input material: blood.

CDR3 sequence: CASSLGLAGGMDTQYF. For the CDR3, the DNA is TGTGCCAGCAGCCTGGGACTAGCGGGAGGGATGGATACGCAGTATTTT. V and J are TRBV7-2 and TRBJ2-3; 16 nucleotides line up with TRBD2. The V gene's germline CDR1 is SGHTA and CDR2 FQGNSA. This CDR3 spans 16 amino acids. Germline trimming cut 5 bases from V and 6 bases from J; bases unmatched to any gene: 5.